A single sample gave rise to the 12 T cell receptor beta chains below, sequenced in a study of blood T cell repertoires in COVID-19. This table comes from immunoSEQ multiplex PCR, and its TCRdb copy is limited to in-frame clones, with some not included. The top ten hold 3.7% of the sample, which has 35,000 to 55,000 clones, roughly 88% seen once. The material sequenced was peripheral blood. These receptors were obtained from a human donor in a cohort sampled during active COVID-19.

This chain uses TRBV7-9 with TRBJ1-4; 9 bases are a match to TRBD1. CDR3 length equals 16 residues. Per germline, CDR1 SEHNR and CDR2 FQNEAQ (reference sequence). V lost 5 bases and J lost 6; bases outside the gene matches: 10. CDR3 bases: TGTGCCAGCAGCAGAGGGGACAGGGACCTTTATGAAAAACTGTTTTTT. It yields the protein CASSRGDRDLYEKLFF.

This chain links TRBV19 with TRBJ1-5; TRBD1 aligns across 8 bases. In germline, CDR1 is LNHDA, CDR2 SQIVND (reference sequence). This CDR3 is built from 12 residues. The V segment lost 10 bases and the J segment 5 bases; nucleotides outside the gene matches: 4. In DNA form, the CDR3 reads TGTGCCACTGGACAGGGTTATCAGCCCCAGCATTTT. Its protein product is CATGQGYQPQHF.

The chain combines TRBV24-1 with TRBJ1-2, with TRBD1 matching over 8 bases. The CDR3 has 15 amino acids. The junction had 9 bases not matched to a gene; V was cut back by 4 bases and J by 6 bases. Germline V gives CDR1 KGHDR, CDR2 SFDVKD. The CDR3, as DNA: TGTGCCACCAGTGACCCCGGACAGGGATCGGATGGCTACACCTTC. Residues: CATSDPGQGSDGYTF.

This clone turned up a few times. The rearrangement joins TRBV30 to TRBJ1-2; possibly TRBD1 for D (5 bases). Germline loops: CDR1 GTSNPN, CDR2 SVGIG (reference sequence). The CDR3 extends over 12 amino acids. With 3 bases removed from V and 7 bases from J, the gap between germline ends came to 12 bases. The chain's CDR3 is CAWSAGTLGYTF. In DNA, the CDR3 is TGTGCCTGGAGCGCAGGGACTCTTGGCTACACCTTC.

The chain recombines TRBV4-3 with TRBJ2-2; 9 nucleotides agree with TRBD2. Germline V gene sequence: CDR1 LGHNA, CDR2 YSLEER. The CDR3 has 18 amino acids. V lost 0 bases to trimming and J lost 4 bases; unmatched junction nucleotides: 9. This CDR3 is CASSQDVVLAGSTGELFF. DNA for the CDR3: TGCGCCAGCAGCCAAGATGTGGTCCTAGCGGGGTCCACCGGGGAGCTGTTTTTT.

The chain uses TRBV7-2 and TRBJ2-4, with a tentative D call TRBD1 (6 bases). The length of the CDR3 is 15 residues. With 1 base removed from V and 4 bases from J, the gap between germline ends came to 11 bases. CDR1 and CDR2 (germline): SGHTA, FQGNSA. CDR3 residues: CASSLDRAAKNIQYF. CDR3 DNA: TGTGCCAGCAGCTTAGACAGGGCGGCAAAAAACATTCAGTACTTC.

The chain uses TRBV11-1 and TRBJ2-1, with D unresolved. The CDR3 contains 14 residues. V gave up 11 bases and J gave up 2 bases, with 16 bases separating them. Per the germline V gene, CDR1 is SGHAT and CDR2 is FQDESV (reference sequence). In nucleotides, the CDR3 is TGTGCCTCCTTACACAGAAAGCCCTACAATGAGCAGTTCTTC. The encoded protein is CASLHRKPYNEQFF.

This clone was observed a handful of times. The genes are TRBV28 and TRBJ1-5; tentative D call: TRBD1 (5 bases). Germline CDR1 is MDHEN and CDR2 is SYDVKM. Trimming left V 5 bases short and J 2 bases short, with 10 bases between. The CDR3 spans 14 residues. This chain's CDR3 is CASSGQGGNQPQHF. As DNA, the CDR3 is TGTGCCAGCAGTGGGCAGGGCGGCAATCAGCCCCAGCATTTT. Full variable domain (outside the CDR3, taken from reference TRBV28 and TRBJ1-5): DVKVTQSSRYLVKRTGEKVFLECVQDMDHENMFWYRQDPGLGLRLIYFSYDVKMKEKGDIPEGYSVSREKKERFSLILESASTNQTSMYLCASSGQGGNQPQHFGDGTRLSIL.

The rearrangement links TRBV2 to TRBJ2-7; 8 positions agree with TRBD1. The CDR3 is 16 amino acids. The J segment lost 6 bases and the V segment lost 2 bases, leaving 12 bases of the junction unmatched. CDR1 is SNHLY, CDR2 FYNNEI, per germline. The CDR3 sequence: CASSELDQGARPEQYF. CDR3 coding DNA: TGTGCCAGCAGTGAATTGGATCAGGGGGCGCGTCCCGAGCAGTACTTC.

This chain connects TRBV2 to TRBJ1-1; D gene unclear. The CDR3 is made up of 14 amino acids. Germline V CDR1 and CDR2: SNHLY, FYNNEI. V lost 6 bases, J lost 4 bases, and 15 bases lay in between. The DNA for the CDR3 is TGTGCCAGCAGGGCGAGGTGGGGAGGCACTGAAGCTTTCTTT. Protein sequence: CASRARWGGTEAFF.

The CDR3 nucleotides read TGCAGCGGTAAACAGGGTGAAGGGGATGGCTACACCTTC. It translates to CSGKQGEGDGYTF. This chain connects TRBV29-1 to TRBJ1-2; D is possibly TRBD1 (6 bases). The germline V gene encodes CDR1 SQVTM and CDR2 ANQGSEA. The V gene lost 7 bases and the J gene lost 6 bases, with 18 bases spanning the gap. This CDR3 spans 13 amino acids.

The V call is TRBV19, the J call TRBJ1-2, with TRBD1 identical over 9 bases. This CDR3 is built from 13 residues. From germline, CDR1 is LNHDA and CDR2 SQIVND (reference sequence). V was pared by 7 bases and J by 3 bases, with 3 bases of the junction left unmatched. CDR3 in amino acids: CASMGQGDYGYTF. The CDR3, as DNA: TGTGCCAGTATGGGACAGGGCGACTATGGCTACACCTTC.